These 2 T cell receptor beta chains were sequenced from one sample in a study of blood T cell repertoires in COVID-19. Profiled with immunoSEQ multiplex PCR; TCRdb holds only in-frame clones, not every one. This sample has 100,000 to 110,000 clones, with roughly 87% found just once. Specimen: peripheral blood. These receptors were taken from a man aged 25-40 years in a cohort sampled during active COVID-19.

CDR3 region: CASSVDPLAGAYEQYF. In DNA, the CDR3 is TGCGCCAGCTCAGTCGACCCACTAGCGGGGGCCTACGAGCAGTACTTC. The V call is TRBV10-2, the J call TRBJ2-7; TRBD2 matches at 11 bases. In germline, CDR1 is WSHSY, CDR2 SAAADI. The junction had 11 bases not matched to a gene; V was cut back by 8 bases and J by 2 bases. The CDR3 has 16 residues.

This clone was seen a single time. The chain joins TRBV14 to TRBJ2-1, with unresolved D. The CDR3 runs to 13 residues. Trimming removed 4 bases at V and 11 bases at J, with 15 bases between. From germline, CDR1 is SGHDN and CDR2 FVKESK. The CDR3 sequence: CASSPNNNQQQFF. The CDR3 DNA reads TGTGCCAGCAGCCCCAATAACAATCAACAGCAGTTCTTC.